These 32 T cell receptor beta chains share one sample of origin, sequenced in a study of shared clonotypes between healthy human individuals. Using immunoSEQ multiplex PCR, the repertoire was profiled, and TCRdb retains in-frame clones only, with some absent. The sample holds roughly 1,000,000 clones; approximately 80% are singletons and the top ten take 0.4% to 0.55%. The sample consisted of memory CD4+ T cells from PBMCs. Subset defined: CD45RA-negative fraction. Every receptor here comes from a man aged 18 to 30 in good health. Some clones in this sample may be carry-over from other donors' samples.

With respect to this clone: Other DNA sequences within the sample encode an identical CDR3. The chain is built from TRBV29-1 and TRBJ1-5, with 8 bases identical to TRBD1. Germline lookup yields CDR1 SQVTM and CDR2 ANQGSEA. V lost 6 bases to trimming and J lost 5 bases; unmatched junction nucleotides: 6. The CDR3 covers 13 residues. CDR3 nucleotides: TGCAGCGTGGGAGGACAGGGTGATCAGCCCCAGCATTTT. Protein: CSVGGQGDQPQHF.

This chain uses TRBV11-2 with TRBJ2-5; D is perhaps TRBD2 (7 bases). V was trimmed by 4 bases and J by 3 bases, leaving 9 bases between them. CDR1 and CDR2 from the germline V gene are SGHAT and FQNNGV. This CDR3 contains 13 residues. CDR3 in DNA: TGTGCCAGCAGCTCGGGGGGCGAAGAGACCCAGTACTTC. Encoded protein: CASSSGGEETQYF.

A remark on this clone: Other DNA sequences within the sample encode an identical CDR3. The rearrangement uses TRBV18 and TRBJ1-2; possible D gene TRBD1, 6 bases. The V gene's germline CDR1 is KGHSH and CDR2 LQKENI. V was cut by 6 bases and J by 4 bases, with 12 bases left in between. CDR3 length: 13 amino acids. This chain's CDR3 is CASSPGQLYGYTF. Here the CDR3 DNA reads TGTGCCAGCTCGCCCGGACAGCTCTATGGCTACACCTTC.

This rearrangement joins TRBV28 to TRBJ2-1, with D possibly matching TRBD1 (5 bases). The CDR3 extends over 14 amino acids. The germline V and J ends were trimmed by 8 bases and 7 bases, with 18 bases remaining between them. Germline loops: CDR1 MDHEN, CDR2 SYDVKM. In DNA, the CDR3 is TGTGCCAGCTGTGGGGCAGGAAGGGGTAATGAGCAGTTCTTC. It specifies CASCGAGRGNEQFF.

This clone was seen only a few times. The J gene is TRBJ2-7, the V gene TRBV18; the match to TRBD1 covers 7 bases. The germline gives CDR1 KGHSH, CDR2 LQKENI. This CDR3 comprises 13 residues. V gave up 8 bases and J gave up 3 bases; unmatched junction bases: 7. Here the CDR3 reads CASATGFLYEQYF. DNA of the CDR3: TGTGCCAGCGCGACAGGGTTCCTCTACGAGCAGTACTTC.

A few counts support this clone. V usage is TRBV30 and J usage is TRBJ1-5; D gene ambiguous. CDR1 is GTSNPN and CDR2 is SVGIG in the germline V gene (reference sequence). Trimming pared 2 bases from V and 9 bases from J, leaving 14 bases between. There are 13 residues in the CDR3. CDR3 protein: CAWSLRGESPQHF. DNA for the CDR3: TGTGCCTGGAGTCTCCGGGGTGAGTCGCCCCAGCATTTT.

The chain has TRBV7-8 and TRBJ2-7; D unresolved. The CDR3 has 14 residues. Deletions cut 1 base from V and 1 base from J, with 8 bases between. Germline lookup yields CDR1 SGHVS and CDR2 FQNEAQ. The CDR3 DNA sequence: TGTGCCAGCAGCTTAGGAAGGCGGTCCTACGAGCAGTACTTC. Translating it yields CASSLGRRSYEQYF.

This chain uses TRBV28 with TRBJ1-1; 10 nucleotides line up with TRBD1. With 5 bases clipped from V and 3 bases from J, the junction kept 9 bases outside the gene matches. CDR3 length equals 16 residues. Germline V gene sequence: CDR1 MDHEN, CDR2 SYDVKM. Here the CDR3 DNA reads TGTGCCAGCAGTCGTCCCGGGACAGGGGATTACACTGAAGCTTTCTTT. Amino acid sequence: CASSRPGTGDYTEAFF. Looking up the rest from reference TRBV28 and TRBJ1-1 gives the full variable domain: DVKVTQSSRYLVKRTGEKVFLECVQDMDHENMFWYRQDPGLGLRLIYFSYDVKMKEKGDIPEGYSVSREKKERFSLILESASTNQTSMYLCASSRPGTGDYTEAFFGQGTRLTVV.

This clone is a singleton in its sample. The chain couples TRBV10-3 to TRBJ1-2; D might be TRBD1 (5 bases). Trimming shortened V by 7 bases and J by 4 bases, and 16 bases separated the two germline ends. This CDR3 spans 14 amino acids. Germline V CDR1 and CDR2: ENHRY, SYGVKD. CDR3 in DNA: TGTGCCATCATGGTCACGGGGGTTGGCTATGGCTACACCTTC. This translates into CAIMVTGVGYGYTF.

The J gene is TRBJ2-2, the V gene TRBV6-5; 8 nucleotides align to TRBD1. Germline CDR1 reads MNHEY; CDR2 reads SVGAGI. V was clipped by 6 bases and J by 4 bases; unmatched bases: 7. The CDR3 is 15 residues long. CDR3 loop: CASRGRGLGTGELFF. In nucleotides, the CDR3 is TGTGCCAGCAGGGGCAGGGGGCTCGGCACCGGGGAGCTGTTTTTT.

Concerning this clone: This likely came from a read error, as a far larger clone is one base away. The V call is TRBV6-1, the J call TRBJ1-2, with no clear D. CDR3 length: 12 residues. V was pared by 1 base and J by 3 bases, with 3 bases between. Per the germline V gene, CDR1 is MNHNS and CDR2 is SASEGT. The CDR3: CASSEGYYGYTF. Written as DNA, the CDR3 is TGTGCCAGCAGTGAAGGATACTATGGCTACACCTTC.

The chain couples TRBV28 to TRBJ2-7; weak D call: TRBD2 (6 bases). The CDR3 is 15 residues long. Germline CDR1 reads MDHEN; CDR2 reads SYDVKM. V was trimmed by 3 bases and J by 7 bases, leaving 19 bases between them. CDR3 amino acids: CASSFGGLPLGEQYF. DNA of the CDR3: TGTGCCAGCAGTTTCGGGGGACTCCCCCTGGGTGAGCAGTACTTC. Based on the CDR3 plus reference TRBV28 and TRBJ2-7, the full variable domain is DVKVTQSSRYLVKRTGEKVFLECVQDMDHENMFWYRQDPGLGLRLIYFSYDVKMKEKGDIPEGYSVSREKKERFSLILESASTNQTSMYLCASSFGGLPLGEQYFGPGTRLTVT.

V gene TRBV11-2 combines with J gene TRBJ2-2; D call uncertain. V was shortened by 5 bases and J by 6 bases, with 13 bases between the two germline ends. The CDR3 sequence is 14 residues long. The V gene's germline CDR1 is SGHAT and CDR2 FQNNGV. This CDR3 reads CASSPTSAPGELFF. CDR3 nucleotide sequence: TGTGCCAGCAGCCCTACAAGCGCCCCCGGGGAGCTGTTTTTT.

The J gene is TRBJ2-1, the V gene TRBV7-3, with D possibly TRBD1 on 5 matching bases. Trimming pared 0 bases from V and 10 bases from J, leaving 13 bases between. The germline gives CDR1 SGHTA, CDR2 FQGTGA. The CDR3 totals 14 residues. The CDR3, as DNA: TGTGCCAGCAGCTTAACAGCAGGGTATGGGGAGCAGTTCTTC. Residues: CASSLTAGYGEQFF.

The chain joins TRBV19 to TRBJ2-1; TRBD2 agrees at 15 bases. The CDR3 runs 18 residues. J was trimmed by 3 bases and V by 4 bases; bases with no gene match: 7. From germline, CDR1 is LNHDA and CDR2 SQIVND (reference sequence). CDR3 in amino acids: CASSKLGLAGGLYNEQFF. CDR3 DNA: TGTGCCAGTAGTAAGTTGGGACTAGCGGGAGGCCTCTACAATGAGCAGTTCTTC.

The chain employs TRBV2 and TRBJ1-5; D possibly corresponds to TRBD1 (5 bases). The V gene lost 3 bases and the J gene lost 3 bases, with 9 bases spanning the gap. This CDR3 region has 14 residues. Per germline, CDR1 SNHLY and CDR2 FYNNEI. CDR3 protein: CASSDRVFNQPQHF. In DNA, the CDR3 is TGTGCCAGCAGTGACAGGGTATTCAATCAGCCCCAGCATTTT.

V usage is TRBV4-1 and J usage is TRBJ2-1, with TRBD2 matching over 14 bases. From germline, CDR1 is MGHRA and CDR2 YSYEKL. The trim removed 3 bases at V and 5 bases at J, leaving 6 bases unmatched. This CDR3 comprises 17 residues. CDR3 region: CASSHAPGLAGDNEQFF. The CDR3 coding sequence is TGCGCCAGCAGCCATGCTCCGGGACTAGCGGGGGACAATGAGCAGTTCTTC.

A note on this clone: A much larger clone lies one base from this, so it may be a read error. This chain links TRBV11-2 with TRBJ2-7; unclear D gene. This CDR3 is built from 12 residues. Germline CDR1 SGHAT, CDR2 FQNNGV. V lost 1 base to trimming and J lost 0 bases, with 1 base between them. CDR3 bases: TGTGCCAGCAGCTTAGTCTCCTACGAGCAGTACTTC. Translation gives CASSLVSYEQYF.

The chain has TRBV27 and TRBJ2-7; D possibly corresponds to TRBD2 (6 bases). V was shortened by 6 bases and J by 3 bases, with 27 bases between the two germline ends. Germline V lookup: CDR1 MNHEY, CDR2 SMNVEV (reference sequence). The CDR3 contains 18 residues. CDR3 bases: TGTGCCAGCAGGGGGCAAGGGTCTAGGGAGGACCACGTCTACGAGCAGTACTTC. This gives the protein CASRGQGSREDHVYEQYF.

The chain combines TRBV29-1 with TRBJ2-5, with D hard to call. The length of the CDR3 is 11 residues. Trimming stripped 7 bases from V and 5 bases from J, with 11 bases between. The germline V gene encodes CDR1 SQVTM and CDR2 ANQGSEA. Here the CDR3 reads CSANPSETQYF. The CDR3 DNA follows: TGCAGCGCAAATCCAAGTGAGACCCAGTACTTC. The entire variable domain, with the rest obtained from reference TRBV29-1 and TRBJ2-5, is as follows: SAVISQKPSRDICQRGTSLTIQCQVDSQVTMMFWYRQQPGQSLTLIATANQGSEATYESGFVIDKFPISRPNLTFSTLTVSNMSPEDSSIYLCSANPSETQYFGPGTRLLVL.

The chain recombines TRBV28 with TRBJ1-1; D is unresolved. V lost 5 bases to trimming and J lost 1 base, with 8 bases between them. CDR1 is MDHEN, CDR2 SYDVKM, per germline. This CDR3 spans 13 amino acids. CDR3 bases: TGTGCCAGCAGTCCAGCCGGGAACACTGAAGCTTTCTTT. As protein: CASSPAGNTEAFF.

The chain couples TRBV28 to TRBJ2-7; TRBD1 aligns across 12 bases. CDR3 length: 15 residues. The ends lost 7 bases at V and 5 bases at J; junction bases unmatched: 9. Germline V gene sequence: CDR1 MDHEN, CDR2 SYDVKM. The CDR3 DNA is TGTGCCAGCACCTCCCAGGGACAGGGGGCCCACGAGCAGTACTTC. The encoded protein is CASTSQGQGAHEQYF.

The table lists this clone with a few counts. The CDR3 DNA reads as TGTGCCAGCAGTGGACAGGGAATTCTCAATCAGCCCCAGCATTTT. Translating gives CASSGQGILNQPQHF. This rearrangement joins TRBV2 to TRBJ1-5, with 7 nucleotides matching TRBD1. Looked up from germline, CDR1 is SNHLY and CDR2 is FYNNEI. The CDR3 runs to 15 residues. V lost 4 bases, J lost 3 bases, and 6 bases stayed unmatched.

The rearrangement joins TRBV9 to TRBJ2-3; D is unclear. The CDR3 has 13 residues. The germline gives CDR1 SGDLS, CDR2 YYNGEE. Trimming cost V 3 bases and J 9 bases, with 14 bases left between them. In DNA, the CDR3 is TGTGCCAGCAGCGGGGCGAACCGGCCCACGCAGTATTTT. It encodes CASSGANRPTQYF.

The chain uses TRBV7-9 and TRBJ2-7, with D unresolved. The CDR3 length is 16 residues. Germline V gene data show CDR1 as SEHNR and CDR2 as FQNEAQ (reference sequence). V was cut by 2 bases and J by 3 bases, with 17 bases left in between. CDR3 in DNA: TGTGCCAGCAGCTTATATCCCCCACCTAAGAGCTACGAGCAGTACTTC. It is translated as CASSLYPPPKSYEQYF.

This sequence joins TRBV11-3 and TRBJ2-7; maybe TRBD2 (6 bases). CDR3 length: 15 amino acids. Germline V CDR1 and CDR2: SGHNT, YENEEA. Trimming shortened V by 2 bases and J by 0 bases, and 11 bases separated the two germline ends. The CDR3 sequence: CASSLFGGSSYEQYF. In nucleotides, the CDR3 is TGTGCCAGCAGCTTATTTGGGGGGAGCTCCTACGAGCAGTACTTC. Filled out from reference TRBV11-3 and TRBJ2-7, the complete variable domain reads EAGVVQSPRYKIIEKKQPVAFWCNPISGHNTLYWYLQNLGQGPELLIRYENEEAVDDSQLPKDRFSAERLKGVDSTLKIQPAELGDSAVYLCASSLFGGSSYEQYFGPGTRLTVT.

This clone was seen a handful of times. The CDR3 sequence: CSVYSGSGNTIYF. In nucleotides, the CDR3 is TGCAGCGTGTATTCAGGATCTGGAAACACCATATATTTT. The V call is TRBV29-1, the J call TRBJ1-3; D remains ambiguous. This CDR3 comprises 13 residues. Trimming took 6 bases from V and 1 from J, leaving 10 bases between them. Germline-derived CDR1 and CDR2 are SQVTM and ANQGSEA. Combining the CDR3 with reference TRBV29-1 and TRBJ1-3 gives the whole variable domain SAVISQKPSRDICQRGTSLTIQCQVDSQVTMMFWYRQQPGQSLTLIATANQGSEATYESGFVIDKFPISRPNLTFSTLTVSNMSPEDSSIYLCSVYSGSGNTIYFGEGSWLTVV.

Worth noting for this clone: The sample holds other DNA sequences that translate to the same CDR3. The genes are TRBV29-1 and TRBJ2-1; D is perhaps TRBD1 (5 bases). Per germline, CDR1 SQVTM and CDR2 ANQGSEA. With 6 bases removed from V and 5 bases from J, the gap between germline ends came to 5 bases. The CDR3 runs to 10 residues. DNA of the CDR3: TGCAGCGTAGGGGACAATGAGCAGTTCTTC. It codes for CSVGDNEQFF.

Only a few counts were recorded for this clone. The chain carries TRBV20-1 and TRBJ2-7, with D unclear. Per the germline V gene, CDR1 is DFQATT and CDR2 is SNEGSKA (reference sequence). This CDR3 is built from 11 residues. The ends were cut back, 4 bases at V and 3 bases at J, with 7 bases in the middle. CDR3 sequence reads: CSATLVYEQYF. The CDR3 nucleotides are TGCAGTGCTACCCTCGTCTACGAGCAGTACTTC.

The chain joins TRBV15 to TRBJ1-1; D is unclear. V lost 4 bases and J 0 bases, leaving 9 bases between the germline ends. The CDR3 has 14 residues. The germline V gene has CDR1 LNHNV and CDR2 YYDKDF (reference sequence). The CDR3 here is CATSNRRMNTEAFF. Here the CDR3 DNA reads TGTGCCACCAGCAACCGACGGATGAACACTGAAGCTTTCTTT.

The rearrangement uses TRBV11-2 and TRBJ2-3; perhaps TRBD1 as D (6 bases). The CDR3 is 15 amino acids. The ends were cut back, 7 bases at V and 1 base at J, with 15 bases in the middle. Germline-derived CDR1 and CDR2 are SGHAT and FQNNGV. In DNA form, the CDR3 reads TGTGCCAGCATCAAGGAACAGGGCCGCACAGATACGCAGTATTTT. This gives the protein CASIKEQGRTDTQYF.

The genes are TRBV6-6 and TRBJ1-2; 8 nucleotides line up with TRBD1. CDR1 is MNHNY and CDR2 is SVGAGI in the germline V gene (reference sequence). CDR3 length equals 16 residues. After removal of 0 bases from V and 5 bases from J, the junction contained 8 bases not matched to a gene. The CDR3 protein is CASSYSTTGAKYGYTF. In nucleotides, the CDR3 is TGTGCCAGCAGTTACTCGACGACAGGGGCGAAATATGGCTACACCTTC.